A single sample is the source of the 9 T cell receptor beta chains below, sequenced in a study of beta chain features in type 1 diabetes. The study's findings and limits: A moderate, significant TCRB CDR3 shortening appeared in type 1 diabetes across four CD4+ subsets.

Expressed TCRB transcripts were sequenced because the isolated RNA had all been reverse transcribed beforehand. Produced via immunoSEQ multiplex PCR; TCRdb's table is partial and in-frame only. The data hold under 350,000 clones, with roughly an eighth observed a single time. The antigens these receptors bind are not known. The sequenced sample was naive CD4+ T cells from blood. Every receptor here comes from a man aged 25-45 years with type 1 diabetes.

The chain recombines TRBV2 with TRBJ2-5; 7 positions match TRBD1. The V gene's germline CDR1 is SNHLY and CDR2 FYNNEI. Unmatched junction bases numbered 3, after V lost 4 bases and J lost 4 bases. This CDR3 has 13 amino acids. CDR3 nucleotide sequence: TGTGCCAGCAGTGCGGCAGGGGGAGAGACCCAGTACTTC. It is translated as CASSAAGGETQYF.

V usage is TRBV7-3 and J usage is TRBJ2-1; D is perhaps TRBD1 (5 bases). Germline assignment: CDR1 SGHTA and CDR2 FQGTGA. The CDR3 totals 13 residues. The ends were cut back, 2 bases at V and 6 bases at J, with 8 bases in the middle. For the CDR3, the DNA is TGTGCCAGCAGCTTACAGGGAAGCAATGAGCAGTTCTTC. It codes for CASSLQGSNEQFF.

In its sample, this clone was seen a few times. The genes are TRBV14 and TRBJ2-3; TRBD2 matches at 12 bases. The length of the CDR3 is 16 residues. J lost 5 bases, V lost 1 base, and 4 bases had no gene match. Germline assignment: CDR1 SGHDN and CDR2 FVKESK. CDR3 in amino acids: CASSQALAGGIDTQYF. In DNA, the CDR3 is TGTGCCAGCAGCCAAGCCCTAGCGGGAGGGATAGATACGCAGTATTTT.

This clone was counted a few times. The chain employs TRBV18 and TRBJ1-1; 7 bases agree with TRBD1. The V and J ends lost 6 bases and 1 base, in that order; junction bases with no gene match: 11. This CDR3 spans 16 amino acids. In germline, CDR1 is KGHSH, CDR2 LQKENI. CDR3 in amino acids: CASSPSERTGNTEAFF. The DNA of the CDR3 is TGTGCCAGCTCCCCATCAGAGCGGACAGGGAACACTGAAGCTTTCTTT.

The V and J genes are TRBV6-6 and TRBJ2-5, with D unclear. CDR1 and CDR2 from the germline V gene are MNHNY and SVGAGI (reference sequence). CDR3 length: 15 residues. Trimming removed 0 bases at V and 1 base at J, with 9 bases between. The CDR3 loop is CASSYSPGGQETQYF. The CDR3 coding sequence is TGTGCCAGCAGTTACTCTCCCGGCGGCCAAGAGACCCAGTACTTC.

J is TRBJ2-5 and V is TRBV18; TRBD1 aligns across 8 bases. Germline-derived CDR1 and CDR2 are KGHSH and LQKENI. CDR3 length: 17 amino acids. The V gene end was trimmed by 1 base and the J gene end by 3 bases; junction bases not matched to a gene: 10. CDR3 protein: CASSPLHAGTGEETQYF. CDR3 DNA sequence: TGTGCCAGCTCACCACTTCATGCCGGGACAGGAGAAGAGACCCAGTACTTC.

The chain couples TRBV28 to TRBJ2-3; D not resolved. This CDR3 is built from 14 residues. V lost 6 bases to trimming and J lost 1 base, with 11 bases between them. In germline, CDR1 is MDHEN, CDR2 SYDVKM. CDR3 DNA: TGTGCCAGCAGCGGTGGAGCCCGCACAGATACGCAGTATTTT. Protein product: CASSGGARTDTQYF.

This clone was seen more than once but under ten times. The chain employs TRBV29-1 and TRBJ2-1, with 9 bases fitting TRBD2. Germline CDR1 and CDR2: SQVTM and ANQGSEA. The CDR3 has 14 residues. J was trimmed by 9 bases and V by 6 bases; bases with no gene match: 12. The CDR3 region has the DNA TGCAGCGTAGGGAAGGTAGCGGGAGCTGGTGAGCAGTTCTTC. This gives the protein CSVGKVAGAGEQFF.

The CDR3 protein is CASSQADGVQYF. CDR3 bases: TGTGCCAGCAGCCAAGCGGACGGGGTGCAGTACTTC. The chain combines TRBV14 with TRBJ2-7; D is perhaps TRBD2 (5 bases). Per germline, CDR1 SGHDN and CDR2 FVKESK. The length of the CDR3 is 12 residues. V was cut by 1 base and J by 9 bases, with 10 bases left in between.